These 19 T cell receptor beta chains share one sample of origin, sequenced in a study of T cells in Graves' hyperthyroidism and ophthalmopathy (dated by TCRdb to between 2019 and 2020). The library was produced with multiplex PCR. The reads were generated on an Illumina HiSeq 2000. TCR beta CDR3 regions were amplified from RNA transcripts. The first round of RT-PCR for the TCR CDR3 was performed with the HTBI primer set and the Qiagen OneStep RT-PCR kit. TCRdb reprocessed the public reads (quality trimming at Q25 with fastp, clone calling with MiXCR) and kept in-frame beta chains. Here each entry gathers all rows of one CDR3 protein and keeps the most common genes and DNA. The sample records more than 550,000 distinct CDR3 sequences, nearly 45% of which are singletons. The top ten constitute less than 9.5% of the sample. The source material was peripheral blood or thyroid tissue (not recorded which). Receptor source: an adult man with Graves' disease, either hyperthyroidism or ophthalmopathy (not recorded which).

There are a few counts of this clonotype. The chain joins TRBV19 to TRBJ1-5; D possibly corresponds to TRBD1 (6 bases). The CDR3 loop spans 14 amino acids. The V gene's germline CDR1 is LNHDA and CDR2 SQIVND (reference sequence). V was shortened by 10 bases and J by 3 bases, with 16 bases between the two germline ends. The CDR3 bases are TGTGCCACCGGGGGCCGACTCCACAATCAGCCCCAGCATTTT. Its translation: CATGGRLHNQPQHF.

V and J are TRBV7-9 and TRBJ1-3, with 8 bases aligning to TRBD1. There are 17 residues in the CDR3. The germline V gene has CDR1 SEHNR and CDR2 FQNEAQ (reference sequence). V lost 3 bases and J lost 0; bases outside the gene matches: 7. The DNA of the CDR3 is TGTGCCAGCAGCTTGGAGACAGGGGCCTACTCTGGAAACACCATATATTTT. Protein sequence: CASSLETGAYSGNTIYF.

V and J are TRBV7-8 and TRBJ2-5; 12 nucleotides align to TRBD2. Looked up from germline, CDR1 is SGHVS and CDR2 is FQNEAQ. The J segment lost 3 bases and the V segment lost 7 bases, leaving 3 bases of the junction unmatched. The CDR3 loop spans 14 amino acids. CDR3 DNA: TGTGCCAGCAAGTGGACTAGCGGGAAAGAGACCCAGTACTTC. Encoded protein: CASKWTSGKETQYF.

V and J are TRBV7-8 and TRBJ1-3; D is unresolved. This CDR3 contains 17 residues. Germline V lookup: CDR1 SGHVS, CDR2 FQNEAQ. The germline V and J ends were trimmed by 1 base and 3 bases, with 16 bases remaining between them. CDR3 nucleotide sequence: TGTGCCAGCAGCTTAGAGACACGGTTGAACTTTGGAAACACCATATATTTT. Encoded protein: CASSLETRLNFGNTIYF.

This clonotype was counted at least ten times. This sequence joins TRBV24-1 and TRBJ2-7; TRBD1 agrees at 8 bases. Germline CDR1 and CDR2: KGHDR and SFDVKD. The CDR3 is made up of 16 amino acids. The J segment lost 3 bases and the V segment lost 3 bases, leaving 9 bases of the junction unmatched. The CDR3 loop is CATSDPSDRGGYEQYF. CDR3 nucleotide sequence: TGTGCCACCAGTGATCCCTCTGACAGGGGAGGCTACGAGCAGTACTTC.

The V and J genes are TRBV11-1 and TRBJ1-2; possibly TRBD1 for D (6 bases). Germline CDR1 and CDR2: SGHAT and FQDESV (reference sequence). CDR3 size: 14 residues. Trimming removed 0 bases from V and 6 bases from J, with 11 bases in between. The CDR3 protein is CASSLAPGVDGYTF. The CDR3 region has the DNA TGTGCCAGCAGCTTAGCTCCAGGGGTGGATGGCTACACCTTC.

The chain employs TRBV7-9 and TRBJ1-1, with TRBD1 matching over 10 bases. This CDR3 has 16 residues. V gave up 3 bases and J gave up 1 base; unmatched junction bases: 5. Germline assignment: CDR1 SEHNR and CDR2 FQNEAQ (reference sequence). For the CDR3, the DNA is TGTGCCAGCAGCTTTGGGACAGGGGTGTGGAACACTGAAGCTTTCTTT. Amino acid sequence: CASSFGTGVWNTEAFF.

In this sample, this clonotype turned up a few times. This chain links TRBV20-1 with TRBJ2-2; D tentatively fits TRBD1 or TRBD2 (5 bases each). This CDR3 has 16 amino acids. CDR1 DFQATT and CDR2 SNEGSKA come from the germline V gene (reference sequence). Trimming took 1 base from V and 3 from J, leaving 15 bases between them. The CDR3 loop is CSARGGPTRYTGELFF. The CDR3 coding sequence is TGCAGTGCTAGAGGGGGACCAACACGTTACACCGGGGAGCTGTTTTTT.

In this sample, this clonotype turned up many times. This sequence joins TRBV2 and TRBJ1-1; D gene ambiguous. V shed 7 bases and J shed 0 bases, with 6 bases lying between them. CDR3 size: 12 residues. From germline, CDR1 is SNHLY and CDR2 FYNNEI. The CDR3 loop is CASIQVNTEAFF. The CDR3, as DNA: TGTGCCAGCATTCAAGTGAACACTGAAGCTTTCTTT.

The chain couples TRBV12-3 or TRBV12-4 to TRBJ2-7; 7 nucleotides align to TRBD2. The CDR3 loop spans 15 amino acids. The junction had 4 bases not matched to a gene; V was cut back by 0 bases and J by 2 bases. The CDR3 region is CASSLAQRDPYEQYF. The CDR3 DNA reads TGTGCCAGCAGTTTAGCCCAGCGGGACCCCTACGAGCAGTACTTC.

The V and J genes are TRBV7-9 and TRBJ1-6; 9 bases align to TRBD1. Germline-derived CDR1 and CDR2 are SEHNR and FQNEAQ (reference sequence). This CDR3 has 15 residues. The V segment lost 4 bases and the J segment 9 bases; nucleotides outside the gene matches: 7. CDR3 in amino acids: CASSSGDRVRSPLHF. Written as DNA, the CDR3 is TGTGCCAGCAGCTCAGGGGACAGGGTTCGTTCACCCCTCCACTTT.

This clonotype was detected ten times or more. The chain is built from TRBV24-1 and TRBJ2-5; TRBD2 aligns across 14 bases. Trimming took 3 bases from V and 5 from J; bases not matched to a gene: 4. CDR3 length: 16 amino acids. Germline CDR1 reads KGHDR; CDR2 reads SFDVKD. The CDR3 loop is CATSDQGLAGEETQYF. The DNA of the CDR3 is TGTGCCACCAGTGATCAGGGACTAGCGGGAGAGGAGACCCAGTACTTC.

This clonotype was counted many times. V gene TRBV12-3 or TRBV12-4 combines with J gene TRBJ2-5; 8 bases match TRBD2. The trim removed 4 bases at V and 5 bases at J, leaving 9 bases unmatched. The CDR3 is 15 amino acids. CDR3 DNA: TGTGCCAGCAGTTACCATGGACTAGCAATGGAGACCCAGTACTTC. This gives the protein CASSYHGLAMETQYF.

This rearrangement joins TRBV2 to TRBJ2-7, with D unclear. Germline V gene sequence: CDR1 SNHLY, CDR2 FYNNEI. V shed 9 bases and J shed 2 bases, with 11 bases lying between them. The CDR3 covers 12 residues. The DNA of the CDR3 is TGTGCCAGTCCCCAGAACGCCTACGAGCAGTACTTC. This translates into CASPQNAYEQYF.

The genes are TRBV7-9 and TRBJ1-2, with TRBD1 as a possible D gene (5 bases). V was shortened by 4 bases and J by 8 bases, with 20 bases between the two germline ends. In germline, CDR1 is SEHNR, CDR2 FQNEAQ (reference sequence). This CDR3 comprises 15 residues. This chain's CDR3 is CASSSGGTLLWGYTF. The CDR3 bases are TGTGCCAGCAGCTCGGGAGGGACCTTGCTTTGGGGCTACACCTTC. Full variable domain (missing parts from reference TRBV7-9 and TRBJ1-2): DTGVSQNPRHKITKRGQNVTFRCDPISEHNRLYWYRQTLGQGPEFLTYFQNEAQLEKSRLLSDRFSAERPKGSFSTLEIQRTEQGDSAMYLCASSSGGTLLWGYTFGSGTRLTVV.

This clonotype has a count of ten or more. CDR3 DNA sequence: TGTGCCAGCAGCGGGAATACCTACGAGCAGTACTTC. This gives the protein CASSGNTYEQYF. The V and J genes are TRBV7-9 and TRBJ2-7, with D unclear. Germline CDR1 SEHNR, CDR2 FQNEAQ (reference sequence). This CDR3 is 12 amino acids long. Trimming took off 5 bases at V and 2 bases at J, with 7 bases between the two ends.

The sample holds many counts of this clonotype. The rearrangement links TRBV3-1 to TRBJ1-1; no clear D. Germline assignment: CDR1 LGHDT and CDR2 YNNKEL (reference sequence). V was shortened by 6 bases and J by 2 bases, with 10 bases between the two germline ends. CDR3 length: 13 amino acids. CDR3 in amino acids: CASSEVGNTEAFF. The CDR3 DNA follows: TGTGCCAGCAGTGAAGTCGGTAACACTGAAGCTTTCTTT.

The CDR3 region is CASSSGTVTMRYTF. The CDR3 DNA is TGTGCCAGCAGCTCAGGGACAGTGACTATGCGCTACACCTTC. V usage is TRBV12-3 or TRBV12-4 and J usage is TRBJ1-2; 7 bases match TRBD1. The CDR3 spans 14 residues. V trimming: 6 bases; J trimming: 9 bases; junction bases outside the gene matches: 13.

This clonotype was seen more than once but under ten times. The rearrangement joins TRBV29-1 to TRBJ1-1, with D possibly matching TRBD1 (5 bases). This CDR3 comprises 16 residues. Trimming left V 4 bases short and J 3 bases short, with 21 bases between. Germline V gene lookup returns CDR1 SQVTM and CDR2 ANQGSEA. CDR3 nucleotide sequence: TGCAGCGTTGCTGGCCTCTTCGGAGGGGCAGACACTGAAGCTTTCTTT. Residues: CSVAGLFGGADTEAFF.